The text below deals with one T cell receptor beta chain. The antigen is unknown. Method: immunoSEQ multiplex PCR; TCRdb's copy keeps in-frame clones and lacks some. Among approximately 340,000 clones listed, over 55% were seen once. This specimen comes from a study of cytotoxic CD8 clonotypes in ibrutinib-treated CLL. Study summary: Response sampling took place at median about 12 months of treatment, range 6 to 36.

The V and J ends lost 4 bases and 3 bases respectively, with 11 bases between them. CDR1 and CDR2 (germline): SGHNT, YYREEE (reference sequence). The CDR3 is 14 residues long. Study conclusions and caveats: The public clonotypes identified were infrequent and showed contraction or stability on treatment. Against age-matched healthy donors, baseline clonality ran higher and tracked circulating CD8+ T-cell counts.

For TCR beta libraries, approximately 2 micrograms of genomic DNA were obtained from cryopreserved PBMCs. This TCR was recovered from a human donor with chronic lymphocytic leukemia. Source: PBMCs, taken after 36 months of ibrutinib treatment. The V and J genes are TRBV5-4 and TRBJ2-1, with a tentative D call TRBD2 (6 bases). In nucleotides, the CDR3 is TGTGCCAGCAGCCCTGCTAGCGACTACAATGAGCAGTTCTTC. Its protein is CASSPASDYNEQFF.